Following are 15 T cell receptor beta chains from one sample sequenced in a study of beta chain features in type 1 diabetes. Every isolated RNA sample was fully reverse transcribed, so sequencing captured expressed TCRB transcripts. The repertoire was sequenced with immunoSEQ multiplex PCR; TCRdb's copy has only in-frame clones and lacks some. The data contain 300,000 to 350,000 clones, approximately 15% of them singletons. The sequenced sample was central memory CD4+ T cells from blood. The receptor source for this set is a young man in good health.

This chain uses TRBV4-3 with TRBJ2-7, with D maybe TRBD2 (5 bases). Germline-derived CDR1 and CDR2 are LGHNA and YSLEER. The CDR3 runs to 14 residues. V shed 1 base and J shed 5 bases, with 12 bases lying between them. DNA for the CDR3: TGCGCCAGCAGCCAAGCTATAGGGAGCGACGAGCAGTACTTC. It translates to CASSQAIGSDEQYF.

Details on this clone: At the DNA level, this CDR3 is encoded by other sequences in the same sample as well. V and J are TRBV6-5 and TRBJ1-1; D is possibly TRBD1 (5 bases). CDR1 and CDR2 (germline): MNHEY, SVGAGI. The length of the CDR3 is 14 residues. V lost 7 bases to trimming and J lost 1 base, with 13 bases between them. The CDR3 DNA follows: TGTGCCAGCACCGGGGCAGGAGGGAACACTGAAGCTTTCTTT. The encoded protein is CASTGAGGNTEAFF.

The V call is TRBV7-4, the J call TRBJ2-3, with D hard to call. From germline, CDR1 is SGHVT and CDR2 SQSDAQ. This CDR3 has 16 residues. The V and J ends lost 1 base and 1 base respectively, with 12 bases between them. The CDR3 sequence is CASSLGSRHCTDTQYF. Here the CDR3 DNA reads TGTGCCAGCAGCTTAGGTTCAAGGCATTGCACAGATACGCAGTATTTT.

In this sample, this clone turned up a few times. V gene TRBV7-3 combines with J gene TRBJ1-2; possible D gene TRBD1, 5 bases. V lost 5 bases and J lost 8, with 15 bases in between. The CDR3 runs 13 residues. The germline V gene has CDR1 SGHTA and CDR2 FQGTGA. CDR3 sequence (DNA): TGTGCCAGCAGCCCAGACAGAGGCGGAGGCTACACCTTC. Protein: CASSPDRGGGYTF.

This clone has only a few counts. This chain uses TRBV2 with TRBJ2-5; D gene ambiguous. The CDR3 is 12 amino acids. Germline CDR1 SNHLY, CDR2 FYNNEI. V was cut by 5 bases and J by 3 bases, with 7 bases left in between. The CDR3 region is CASSYSKETQYF. The CDR3 DNA is TGTGCCAGCAGTTACAGTAAAGAGACCCAGTACTTC. Full variable domain (outside the CDR3, taken from reference TRBV2 and TRBJ2-5): EPEVTQTPSHQVTQMGQEVILRCVPISNHLYFYWYRQILGQKVEFLVSFYNNEISEKSEIFDDQFSVERPDGSNFTLKIRSTKLEDSAMYFCASSYSKETQYFGPGTRLLVL.

This rearrangement joins TRBV21-1 to TRBJ2-7. TRBV21-1 is shown as a pseudogene. This CDR3 comprises 14 residues. The CDR3 bases are TGTGCCAGCAGCAAAGGAATGCCGGTCTCCGAGCAGTACGTC. Translating gives CASSKGMPVSEQYV.

V usage is TRBV7-8 and J usage is TRBJ2-5; D is undetermined. Trimming took off 3 bases at V and 5 bases at J, with 10 bases between the two ends. Germline CDR1 reads SGHVS; CDR2 reads FQNEAQ. There are 13 residues in the CDR3. CDR3 bases: TGTGCCAGCAGCTTTGGACCCGGGGAGACCCAGTACTTC. Protein sequence: CASSFGPGETQYF.

This chain joins TRBV5-5 and TRBJ2-7, with TRBD2 as a possible D gene (7 bases). The length of the CDR3 is 14 residues. Germline values: CDR1 SGHKS, CDR2 YYEKEE (reference sequence). The V gene lost 5 bases and the J gene lost 2 bases, with 14 bases spanning the gap. For the CDR3, the DNA is TGTGCCAGCAGTCCGAGGGGGGGACCCTACGAGCAGTACTTC. Its protein product is CASSPRGGPYEQYF.

This clone was counted a few times. The DNA for the CDR3 is TGCGCCAGCAGCCAAGACCTAGGTATGGCAGGGAGTTACCAAGAGACCCAGTACTTC. This encodes CASSQDLGMAGSYQETQYF. V and J are TRBV4-3 and TRBJ2-5; D possibly matches TRBD1 or TRBD2 (5 bases each). This CDR3 is 19 amino acids long. V lost 0 bases to trimming and J lost 0 bases, with 20 bases between them. Per germline, CDR1 LGHNA and CDR2 YSLEER.

This chain joins TRBV5-1 and TRBJ2-2; TRBD2 matches 8 bases. The J segment lost 3 bases and the V segment lost 3 bases, leaving 4 bases of the junction unmatched. The CDR3 consists of 15 residues. Germline values: CDR1 SGHRS, CDR2 YFSETQ. This CDR3 is CASSSGLGDTGELFF. The CDR3 coding sequence is TGCGCCAGCAGCTCGGGACTAGGGGACACCGGGGAGCTGTTTTTT.

As to this clone: Compared with germline, one end of the junction differs, possibly owing to a read error. The chain combines TRBV10-3 with TRBJ2-3; a weak D match, TRBD1 (6 bases). Germline assignment: CDR1 ENHRY and CDR2 SYGVKD. The CDR3 contains 15 residues. CDR3 nucleotides: TGTGCCAGCAGTTACCAGGGGTCCCGCACAGATACGCAGTATTTT. Protein product: CASSYQGSRTDTQYF.

This chain connects TRBV19 to TRBJ1-5, with 7 bases fitting TRBD1. CDR3 size: 15 residues. Germline V gene sequence: CDR1 LNHDA, CDR2 SQIVND (reference sequence). Trimming cost V 7 bases and J 7 bases; bases outside gene matches: 13. The CDR3 loop reads CASIPDRVKGQPQHF. For the CDR3, the DNA is TGTGCCAGTATCCCCGACAGGGTAAAAGGGCAGCCCCAGCATTTT.

This chain links TRBV7-2 with TRBJ2-5; TRBD1 or TRBD2 may be the D gene (5 bases each). The V gene's germline CDR1 is SGHTA and CDR2 FQGNSA. The CDR3 runs 15 residues. Trimming removed 7 bases from V and 4 bases from J, with 19 bases in between. The CDR3 loop is CASTLSGTTVETQYF. CDR3 nucleotide sequence: TGTGCCAGCACCCTATCCGGGACGACGGTAGAGACCCAGTACTTC.

This chain uses TRBV7-2 with TRBJ1-2; D uncertain. CDR3 length equals 14 residues. Germline CDR1 and CDR2: SGHTA and FQGNSA. V lost 1 base, J lost 4 bases, and 10 bases lay in between. The CDR3: CASSLEGSFYGYTF. Written as DNA, the CDR3 is TGTGCCAGCAGCTTAGAGGGCTCCTTCTATGGCTACACCTTC.

The chain employs TRBV2 and TRBJ2-1; D gene unclear. Germline-derived CDR1 and CDR2 are SNHLY and FYNNEI. Trimming shortened V by 7 bases and J by 0 bases, and 7 bases separated the two germline ends. The CDR3 has 13 residues. The CDR3 protein is CASKLSSYNEQFF. The CDR3 DNA is TGTGCCAGCAAACTTAGCTCCTACAATGAGCAGTTCTTC.